The source of this T cell receptor (beta chain) is a study of CD8+ T cells in alopecia areata listed by TCRdb under 2018. Context from the whole study: The treated patients took part in an open-label pilot trial in which moderate-to-severe alopecia areata was treated with oral tofacitinib at 5 to 10 mg twice daily. To study T cell clonal expansion in alopecia areata, the researchers applied high-throughput TCRbeta sequencing to both the C3H/HeJ mouse model and human patients. TCRbeta CDR3 regions were amplified by immunoSEQ multiplex PCR using 35 Vbeta forward and 13 Jbeta reverse primers. Tofacitinib was given for 6 to 18 months, followed by 6 months of follow-up off drug to assess delayed response and recurrence. RNA was obtained with the PAXgene miRNA kit for fixed scalp, the miRNeasy kit for PBMCs, and the RNeasy kit for mouse skin. Scalp tissue and sorted CD4+ and CD8+ peripheral blood T cells from patchy and totalis/universalis alopecia areata patients and from healthy controls were covered by human TCRbeta sequencing. Clonality in the scalp was compared among normal scalp (n=4), patchy alopecia areata scalp (n=8), and alopecia totalis/universalis scalp (n=8). Patients on tofacitinib were biopsied at baseline and after 4 and 24 weeks of treatment, and several of the patients also had a later scalp biopsy. Study-wide conclusions, independent of this receptor: Unlike mouse skin, where gammadelta T cells dominate, normal human skin contains resident alphabeta T cells that get sequenced too, which complicates analysis of the scalp TCR repertoire. TCR sequences shared between patients were less clear than in mice, possibly partly because of HLA diversity in the patient population. Lesional scalp, especially in alopecia totalis/universalis, showed higher clonality and more expanded CD8+ clones than normal scalp, suggesting antigenic drive.

Concerning this clone: The antigen it binds to is not known. No base quality information exists; no much larger clone differs at one position. Distinct nucleotide sequences in the sample also encode this CDR3.

Library preparation employed the immunoSEQ multiplex PCR assay. RNA was extracted from all samples and reverse transcribed into cDNA as template for TCR sequencing. First-strand cDNA was synthesized with SuperScript III using a 2:1 mix of oligo-dT and random hexamers. A synthetic immune receptor repertoire was used to measure amplification bias, and any remaining bias was corrected computationally. Concerning the study's data processing: Raw reads were preprocessed to remove errors, and CDR3 was defined by IMGT conventions from the conserved cysteine to phenylalanine. Clonality was computed as 1 minus the Shannon entropy, with the entropy normalized by log2 of the number of productive unique TCRs. Whether each scalp clone was CD4 or CD8 was inferred by checking scalp TCRbeta sequences against the CD4 and CD8 repertoires from sorted blood. TCRdb holds this immuneACCESS table with in-frame rearrangements only. Some clones are missing; in checked studies, unresolved V genes explain under half, and the rest has no known cause. V and J calls and clone size are copied from that table; D and trimming were computed from the DNA. The sample yields more than 9,500 clones; more than 55% were counted once. The ten largest clonotypes hold approximately 12% of the sample.

From alopecia areata patients, peripheral blood was collected along with lesional scalp punch biopsies. Human scalp biopsies were immediately fixed in PAXgene tissue containers. The germline V gene (reference sequence) supplies CDR1 MNHNY and CDR2 SVGAGI. Its CDR3 holds 12 amino acids, cysteine through phenylalanine. The only DNA kept is the CDR3, 36 bases in frame from the first base. V and J lose 10 bases and 2 bases, and a span of 12 bases separates them. The receptor comes from a human donor with alopecia areata. The rearrangement joined TRBV6-6 to TRBJ2-7, with the D segment possibly TRBD1 or TRBD2, each aligning over 5 bases. Sequencing input: skin. CDR3 reads: CATGTGTYEQYF. The DNA sequence is as follows: TGTGCCACCGGGACGGGAACCTACGAGCAGTACTTC.